This TCR beta chain emerged from a study of T cells in Graves' hyperthyroidism and ophthalmopathy. There were TCR beta CDR3 regions amplified from RNA transcripts. An initial round of RT-PCR targeting the TCR CDR3 relied on the HTBI primer set. TCRdb fed the multiplex PCR reads into MiXCR, producing one record per CDR3 protein. The data hold about 420,000 distinct CDR3 sequences, with approximately 14% observed a single time. Trimming cost V 1 base and J 0 bases; bases outside gene matches: 4. The CDR3 is 16 amino acids. Germline CDR1 reads DFQATT; CDR2 reads SNEGSKA (reference sequence). At least ten counts were recorded for this clonotype.

V is TRBV20-1 and J is TRBJ2-1, with 9 bases aligning to TRBD2. This clonotype originated in a woman younger than 35 with Graves' hyperthyroidism. Specimen: blood. CDR3: CSARARGGVSYNEQFF. The DNA for the CDR3 is TGCAGTGCTAGAGCTCGCGGGGGGGTCTCCTACAATGAGCAGTTCTTC.